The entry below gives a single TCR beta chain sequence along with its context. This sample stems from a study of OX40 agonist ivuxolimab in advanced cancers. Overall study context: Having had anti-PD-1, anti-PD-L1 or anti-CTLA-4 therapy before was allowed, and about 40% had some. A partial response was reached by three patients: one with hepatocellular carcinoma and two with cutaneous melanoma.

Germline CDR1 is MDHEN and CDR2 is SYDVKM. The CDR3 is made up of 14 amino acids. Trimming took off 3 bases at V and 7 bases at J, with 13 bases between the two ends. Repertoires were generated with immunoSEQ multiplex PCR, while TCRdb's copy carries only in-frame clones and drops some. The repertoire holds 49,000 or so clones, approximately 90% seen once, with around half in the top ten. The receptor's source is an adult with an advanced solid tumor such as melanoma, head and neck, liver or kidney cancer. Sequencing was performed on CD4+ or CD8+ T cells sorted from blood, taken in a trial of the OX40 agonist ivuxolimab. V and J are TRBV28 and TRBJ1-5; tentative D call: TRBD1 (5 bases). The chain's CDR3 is CASSLGPGGQPQHF. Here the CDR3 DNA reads TGTGCCAGCAGTTTGGGACCCGGAGGGCAGCCCCAGCATTTT.